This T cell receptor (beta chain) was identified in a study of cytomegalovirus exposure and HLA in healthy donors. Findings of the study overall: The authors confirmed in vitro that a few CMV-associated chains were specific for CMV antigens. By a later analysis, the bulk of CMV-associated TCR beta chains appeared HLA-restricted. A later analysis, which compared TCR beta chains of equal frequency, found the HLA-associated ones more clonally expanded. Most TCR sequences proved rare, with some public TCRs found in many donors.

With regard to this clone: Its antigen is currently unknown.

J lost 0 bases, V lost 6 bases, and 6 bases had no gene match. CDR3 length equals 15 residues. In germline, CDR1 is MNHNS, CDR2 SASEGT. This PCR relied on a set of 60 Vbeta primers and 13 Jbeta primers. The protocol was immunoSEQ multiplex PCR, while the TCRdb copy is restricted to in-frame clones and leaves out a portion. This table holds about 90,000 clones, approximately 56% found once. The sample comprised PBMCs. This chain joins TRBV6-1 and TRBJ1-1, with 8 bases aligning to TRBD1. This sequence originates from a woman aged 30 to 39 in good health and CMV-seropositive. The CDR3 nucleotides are TGTGCCAGCAGCCAGGGGGCGGGACTGAACACTGAAGCTTTCTTT. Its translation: CASSQGAGLNTEAFF.